This entry lists 10 T cell receptor beta chains sequenced from one sample in a study of T cell responses to AZD1222 COVID-19 vaccine. Data came from immunoSEQ multiplex PCR; TCRdb stores just in-frame clones and leaves some out. The repertoire holds some 80,000 clones, 60% to 85% seen once, with 27% in the top ten. Sample: peripheral blood, taken 28 days after the second dose of the MenACWY control vaccine. These receptor sequences come from an adult who received the MenACWY meningococcal vaccine as a control.

This clone was detected a few times. This chain connects TRBV5-1 to TRBJ2-1, with no clear D. Germline V gives CDR1 SGHRS, CDR2 YFSETQ. The CDR3 is made up of 13 amino acids. Trimming left V 4 bases short and J 8 bases short, with 13 bases between. Here the CDR3 reads CASSRALTDEQFF. CDR3 nucleotide sequence: TGCGCCAGCAGCCGGGCCCTTACGGATGAGCAGTTCTTC.

The chain couples TRBV19 to TRBJ2-2, with TRBD2 matching 12 bases. Germline lookup yields CDR1 LNHDA and CDR2 SQIVND (reference sequence). CDR3 length equals 19 residues. V was clipped by 1 base and J by 4 bases; unmatched bases: 10. The CDR3 nucleotides are TGTGCCAGTAGTATAGTCAGACTAGCGGGAGAGCAAAGCACCGGGGAGCTGTTTTTT. This codes for CASSIVRLAGEQSTGELFF. The variable domain in full, with the rest retrieved from reference TRBV19 and TRBJ2-2, is DGGITQSPKYLFRKEGQNVTLSCEQNLNHDAMYWYRQDPGQGLRLIYYSQIVNDFQKGDIAEGYSVSREKKESFPLTVTSAQKNPTAFYLCASSIVRLAGEQSTGELFFGEGSRLTVL.

This clone was seen only once. The chain links TRBV3-1 (or the pseudogene TRBV3-2) to TRBJ1-2, with unresolved D. The CDR3 sequence is 15 residues long. V was cut by 1 base and J by 5 bases, with 14 bases left in between. CDR1 LGHDT and CDR2 YNNKEL come from the germline V gene (reference sequence). The CDR3 coding sequence is TGTGCCAGCAGCCAAGTACAGACATCACGGTATGGCTACACCTTC. Translated: CASSQVQTSRYGYTF.

This clone appeared a single time. The CDR3 DNA follows: TGTGCCAGCAGTGAGTACGCAGAGAGGCAGTTCTTC. Translation gives CASSEYAERQFF. This sequence joins TRBV2 and TRBJ2-1; no reliable D call. The ends were cut back, 3 bases at V and 12 bases at J, with 12 bases in the middle. CDR3 length: 12 amino acids. Germline V gene lookup returns CDR1 SNHLY and CDR2 FYNNEI.

The chain recombines TRBV18 with TRBJ1-2; 9 nucleotides line up with TRBD1. The V and J ends lost 4 bases and 1 base, in that order; junction bases with no gene match: 4. The CDR3 runs 15 residues. CDR1 is KGHSH, CDR2 LQKENI, per germline. This CDR3 is CASSRSDRGNYGYTF. The CDR3 nucleotides read TGTGCCAGCTCACGTTCGGACAGGGGTAACTATGGCTACACCTTC.

This clone showed up just a few times. The V and J genes are TRBV11-3 and TRBJ1-6; D gene ambiguous. V lost 0 bases, J lost 10 bases, and 7 bases lay in between. This CDR3 comprises 13 residues. Germline lookup yields CDR1 SGHNT and CDR2 YENEEA. The CDR3 sequence: CASSLDPASPLHF. CDR3 DNA sequence: TGTGCCAGCAGCTTAGATCCGGCCTCACCCCTCCACTTT.

V and J are TRBV29-1 and TRBJ2-1, with D perhaps matching TRBD1 (6 bases). The ends were cut back, 6 bases at V and 8 bases at J, with 17 bases in the middle. This CDR3 comprises 13 residues. The V gene's germline CDR1 is SQVTM and CDR2 ANQGSEA. This chain's CDR3 is CSVGHITGHEQFF. The DNA for the CDR3 is TGCAGCGTGGGACATATCACGGGTCATGAGCAGTTCTTC.

The chain uses TRBV4-1 and TRBJ2-7, with 9 bases lining up with TRBD1. The CDR3 is 18 amino acids. The junction had 20 bases not matched to a gene; V was cut back by 4 bases and J by 7 bases. The germline CDR1 and CDR2 sequences are MGHRA and YSYEKL. CDR3 in DNA: TGCGCCAGCAGCCTTGGGTTGGCCCCGGGACAGGGTTCAGAAGAGCAGTACTTC. Its translation: CASSLGLAPGQGSEEQYF.

This clone was observed a handful of times. The rearrangement joins TRBV5-1 to TRBJ1-4; D remains unclear. The germline V gene encodes CDR1 SGHRS and CDR2 YFSETQ. CDR3 size: 14 residues. Trimming removed 4 bases at V and 5 bases at J, with 12 bases between. The CDR3 region is CASSLREPNEKLFF. DNA for the CDR3: TGCGCCAGCAGCCTGCGGGAGCCCAATGAAAAACTGTTTTTT.

This chain uses TRBV5-1 with TRBJ2-5; 10 nucleotides agree with TRBD1. V trimming: 5 bases; J trimming: 4 bases; junction bases outside the gene matches: 8. The CDR3 length is 15 residues. Per germline, CDR1 SGHRS and CDR2 YFSETQ. The CDR3 DNA reads TGCGCCAGCAGAATTGGGACAGGGGCTAGAGAGACCCAGTACTTC. Protein: CASRIGTGARETQYF.